Each of the 12 T cell receptor beta chains below was sequenced from the same sample in a study of cytomegalovirus exposure and HLA in healthy donors. Primers included in the PCR were 60 Vbeta and 13 Jbeta primers. Generated by immunoSEQ multiplex PCR, the TCRdb table keeps only in-frame clones and is missing some. Of about 98,000 clones listed, approximately 82% are singletons. Input material: PBMCs. The receptors were sampled from a female donor in good health and CMV-seropositive.

The DNA for the CDR3 is TGTGCCAGCAGCGTAGTGGGGGGGACCGGGGAGCTGTTTTTT. It codes for CASSVVGGTGELFF. The rearrangement joins TRBV9 to TRBJ2-2; TRBD2 agrees at 7 bases. The V gene's germline CDR1 is SGDLS and CDR2 YYNGEE. V lost 0 bases, J lost 5 bases, and 1 base stayed unmatched. This CDR3 is built from 14 residues.

The chain uses TRBV7-9 and TRBJ2-3; 7 nucleotides match TRBD2. Germline values: CDR1 SEHNR, CDR2 FQNEAQ (reference sequence). The CDR3 is 11 amino acids. V lost 6 bases to trimming and J lost 14 bases; unmatched junction nucleotides: 8. CDR3 sequence reads: CASSRGLEWYF. CDR3 sequence (DNA): TGTGCCAGCAGTCGTGGACTAGAGTGGTATTTT.

This chain connects TRBV5-4 to TRBJ1-1; possible D gene TRBD1, 6 bases. The V and J ends lost 0 bases and 2 bases respectively, with 11 bases between them. CDR1 and CDR2 (germline): SGHNT, YYREEE (reference sequence). This CDR3 contains 15 residues. This CDR3 is CASSLVGQQNTEAFF. As DNA, the CDR3 is TGTGCCAGCAGCTTGGTTGGACAGCAAAACACTGAAGCTTTCTTT.

V usage is TRBV5-1 and J usage is TRBJ1-1, with D possibly TRBD1 on 6 matching bases. The V end lost 4 bases, the J end lost 5 bases, and 12 bases lay between the germline ends. The germline gives CDR1 SGHRS, CDR2 YFSETQ. The CDR3 extends over 13 amino acids. CDR3 bases: TGCGCCAGCAGCGAAACAGGGACGACTGAAGCTTTCTTT. It encodes CASSETGTTEAFF.

The gene calls are TRBV25-1 and TRBJ1-5; D not resolved. The V gene lost 5 bases and the J gene lost 7 bases, with 15 bases spanning the gap. This CDR3 contains 14 residues. Per the germline V gene, CDR1 is MGHDK and CDR2 is SYGVNS. Here the CDR3 DNA reads TGTGCCAGCAGTCAAGGACTGATAGGACAGCCCCAGCATTTT. Its protein product is CASSQGLIGQPQHF.

The chain is built from TRBV4-1 and TRBJ2-7; D is ambiguous. Germline V gene sequence: CDR1 MGHRA, CDR2 YSYEKL. This CDR3 contains 11 residues. V dropped 4 bases and J dropped 5 bases, with 6 bases sitting between them. CDR3 region: CASSLSNEQYF. CDR3 sequence (DNA): TGCGCCAGCAGCCTTAGTAACGAGCAGTACTTC.

The table lists this clone with a count of one. CDR3 sequence reads: CASSFPDEKLFF. The CDR3 DNA is TGTGCCAGCAGTTTCCCTGATGAAAAACTGTTTTTT. This rearrangement joins TRBV28 to TRBJ1-4; no clear D gene. Germline CDR1 is MDHEN and CDR2 is SYDVKM. CDR3 length equals 12 residues. V lost 3 bases to trimming and J lost 6 bases, with 5 bases between them.

This clone was detected once. The chain links TRBV13 to TRBJ2-3, with a possible D match to TRBD1 (6 bases). Germline-derived CDR1 and CDR2 are PRHDT and FYEKMQ (reference sequence). The CDR3 runs to 15 residues. V lost 5 bases and J lost 4, with 16 bases in between. CDR3 residues: CASSLMTGMSDTQYF. The CDR3 DNA reads as TGTGCCAGCAGCCTGATGACAGGAATGTCAGATACGCAGTATTTT.

CDR3 loop: CASSLDGSPTGEDGYTF. CDR3 DNA sequence: TGCGCCAGCAGCTTGGATGGTTCTCCGACAGGGGAGGATGGCTACACCTTC. The rearrangement uses TRBV5-1 and TRBJ1-2, with 8 bases identical to TRBD1. Germline loops: CDR1 SGHRS, CDR2 YFSETQ. V lost 0 bases, J lost 6 bases, and 13 bases stayed unmatched. This CDR3 contains 17 residues. The variable domain in full, completed from reference TRBV5-1 and TRBJ1-2, reads KAGVTQTPRYLIKTRGQQVTLSCSPISGHRSVSWYQQTPGQGLQFLFEYFSETQRNKGNFPGRFSGRQFSNSRSEMNVSTLELGDSALYLCASSLDGSPTGEDGYTFGSGTRLTVV.

Regarding this clone: Relative to the germline gene, one junction end is altered; a read error may explain this. The chain has TRBV28 and TRBJ2-2; D is undetermined. Per the germline V gene, CDR1 is MDHEN and CDR2 is SYDVKM. There are 12 residues in the CDR3. Written as DNA, the CDR3 is TGTGCCGGCAGGAGTAAGCCCGGGGAGCTGTTTTTT. Amino acid sequence: CAGRSKPGELFF.

CDR3 amino acids: CASGGLATNTGELFF. In nucleotides, the CDR3 is TGTGCCAGTGGGGGACTAGCCACGAACACCGGGGAGCTGTTTTTT. V and J are TRBV19 and TRBJ2-2; 9 bases match TRBD2. The length of the CDR3 is 15 residues. The junction had 4 bases not matched to a gene; V was cut back by 8 bases and J by 0 bases. Germline CDR1 reads LNHDA; CDR2 reads SQIVND (reference sequence).

The chain is built from TRBV30 and TRBJ1-1; D remains ambiguous. The CDR3 contains 13 residues. With 0 bases removed from V and 0 bases from J, the gap between germline ends came to 5 bases. CDR1 is GTSNPN, CDR2 SVGIG, per germline (reference sequence). This CDR3 is CAWSVALNTEAFF. In DNA form, the CDR3 reads TGTGCCTGGAGTGTAGCTCTGAACACTGAAGCTTTCTTT.